This TCR beta chain is drawn from a study of early stage breast cancer tumors (dated by TCRdb to about 2017). Background on the whole study: Of the 15 to 20 invasive breast tumors, 12 to 13 were found to be estrogen receptor-positive, progesterone receptor-positive and HER2-negative. Of the roughly twelve ER+/PR+/HER2- tumors, eight were classified as invasive ductal carcinomas and four as invasive lobular carcinomas. On average, each sample had roughly 9.9-fold read coverage. A total of some 2.6 million templates, representing under 1.1 million unique clonotypes, were detected across all samples. The paper's findings and limits, for the study overall: Sequencing bulk genomic DNA from unsorted cells could not capture chain pairing or functional markers like CD4, CD8 and FOXP3. Repertoires from blood and normal breast were more alike than repertoires from blood and tumor, and in about 90% of the 16 patients, comparing each tissue with blood separated tumor from normal. Enriched TCRB sequences shared across patients were mostly commonly generated sequences, unlikely to play an important role in the tumor microenvironment. Tumors showed approximately 2.4-fold higher T cell density and higher clonality than adjacent normal breast tissue. The small cohort size prevented analysis by tumor subtype.

Two independent genomic DNA replicates were amplified for each sample, with around 0.5 ug used for blood and around 1.5 ug for tumor or normal breast. Following the manufacturer's instructions, the ImmunoSeq Intro kit was used to carry out TCRB sequencing on genomic DNA. Multiplex PCR ran about 31 cycles with proprietary primers and spike-in control sequences for absolute quantification. Single-end 150-bp reads were used to sequence an 87-bp fragment covering the CDR3 and the flanking V and J genes. Seven samples, with two replicates for each sample, were multiplexed per lane of an Illumina MiSeq using version 3.0 chemistry. Turning to the authors' computational methods: The vendor's proprietary pipeline processed the raw data and merged both replicates into a single result for each sample. Productive rearrangements sharing the V-gene family, CDR3 amino acid sequence and J-gene segment were defined as clonotypes. Clonality was calculated as 1 minus the normalized Shannon entropy (Pielou evenness) of TCRB abundances. To estimate T cell density, the total number of templates was divided by the number of input cells, which was inferred from the amount of DNA input. Recon, run with its default parameters, was used to estimate overall repertoire diversity and clonality. Tumor-enriched clonotypes were defined as having over 0.1% abundance in tumor and at least 32-fold higher abundance than in normal breast. TCRdb took this table from immuneACCESS and kept in-frame rearrangements with V and J called. Such tables lack part of the clones; where checked against another copy, unresolved V genes explain under half of the gap, and the rest is unexplained. V, J and clone size are those of that table, while D and trimming were read from the DNA. The sample includes fewer than 75,000 clones, with 65% to 80% observed a single time. The ten largest clones take up approximately 3.6% of the sample.

Points on this clone: Its antigen is unknown. Per-base quality was not reported, and no clone a single base away is much larger than it.

The study profiled bulk TCR beta-chain repertoires in matched peripheral blood, tumor and adjacent normal breast tissue taken from some 17 patients with early-stage breast cancer. Before surgery, about 4.5-11 mL of whole blood was collected into EDTA tubes and then processed within 2 hours. Peripheral blood mononuclear cells were isolated by Ficoll-Paque centrifugation in SepMate-50 tubes. PBMCs were cryopreserved in around 90% FBS with about 10% DMSO in aliquots of about 1.7 to 4.5 million cells and stored in liquid nitrogen. The Qiagen AllPrep DNA/RNA Mini kit was used for genomic DNA extraction. Including the terminal cysteine and phenylalanine, the CDR3 comprises 16 residues. Only the CDR3 portion is preserved as DNA: 48 bases, with reading frame beginning at the first base. V was cut back by 0 bases and J by 1 base, leaving a gap of 10 bases between them. CDR1 and CDR2 are drawn from the germline V gene: LGHNA, YSLEER.

This sequence was found in a person aged 30 to 39 with breast cancer. The sequence joins TRBV4-3 to TRBJ2-1; a tentative D call is TRBD2 (5 bases match). The sample consisted of blood. CDR3 loop: CASSQDFGVSYNEQFF. The DNA sequence is given as TGCGCCAGCAGCCAAGATTTCGGGGTTTCCTACAATGAGCAGTTCTTC.